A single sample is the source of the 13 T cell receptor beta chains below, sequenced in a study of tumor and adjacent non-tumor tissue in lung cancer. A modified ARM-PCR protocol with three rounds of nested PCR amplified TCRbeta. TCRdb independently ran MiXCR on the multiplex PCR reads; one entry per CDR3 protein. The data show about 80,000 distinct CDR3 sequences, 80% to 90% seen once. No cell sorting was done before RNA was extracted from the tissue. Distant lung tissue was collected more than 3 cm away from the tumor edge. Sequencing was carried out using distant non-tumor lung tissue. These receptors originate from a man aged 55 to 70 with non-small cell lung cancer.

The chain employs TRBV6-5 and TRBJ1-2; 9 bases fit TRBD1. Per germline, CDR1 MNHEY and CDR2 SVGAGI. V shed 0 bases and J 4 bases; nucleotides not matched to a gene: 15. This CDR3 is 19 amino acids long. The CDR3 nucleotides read TGTGCCAGCAGTTACTCGTACCGCTCTCCGGGACAGGGTCCCTATGGCTACACCTTC. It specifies CASSYSYRSPGQGPYGYTF.

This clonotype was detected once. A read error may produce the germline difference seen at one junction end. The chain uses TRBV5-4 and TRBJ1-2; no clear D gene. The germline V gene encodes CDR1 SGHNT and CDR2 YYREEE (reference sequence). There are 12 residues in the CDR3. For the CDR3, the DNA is TGTGCAAGCAGCTTGTATAACTATGGCAACACCTTC. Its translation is CASSLYNYGNTF.

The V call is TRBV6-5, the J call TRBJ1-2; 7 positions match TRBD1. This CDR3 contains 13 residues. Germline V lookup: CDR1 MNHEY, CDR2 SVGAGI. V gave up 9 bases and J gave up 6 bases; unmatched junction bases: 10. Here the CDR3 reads CARPNRDSHGYTF. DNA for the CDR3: TGTGCCAGACCCAACCGGGACAGCCATGGCTACACCTTC.

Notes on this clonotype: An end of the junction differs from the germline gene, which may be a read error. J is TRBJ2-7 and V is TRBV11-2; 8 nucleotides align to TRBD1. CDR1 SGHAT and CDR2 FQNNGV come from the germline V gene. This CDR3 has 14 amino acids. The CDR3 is CASSLGTGPYDQYF. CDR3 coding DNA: TGTGCCAGCAGCTTAGGGACAGGGCCCTACGATCAGTACTTC. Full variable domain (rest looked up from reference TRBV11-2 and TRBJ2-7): EAGVAQSPRYKIIEKRQSVAFWCNPISGHATLYWYQQILGQGPKLLIQFQNNGVVDDSQLPKDRFSAERLKGVDSTLKIQPAKLEDSAVYLCASSLGTGPYDQYFGPGTRLTVT.

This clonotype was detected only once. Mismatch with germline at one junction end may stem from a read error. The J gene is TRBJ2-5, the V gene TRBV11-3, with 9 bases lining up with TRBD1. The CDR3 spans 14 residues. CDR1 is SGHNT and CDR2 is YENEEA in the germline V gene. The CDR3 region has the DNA TGTGCCAGCAGCAAAACGGACAGGGGAGAGACCCAGTATTTC. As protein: CASSKTDRGETQYF.

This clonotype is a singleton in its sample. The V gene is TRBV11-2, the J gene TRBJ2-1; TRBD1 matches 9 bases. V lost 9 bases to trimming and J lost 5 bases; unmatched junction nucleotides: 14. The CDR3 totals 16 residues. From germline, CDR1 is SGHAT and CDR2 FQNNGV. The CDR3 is CASSVGDRVEHNEQFF. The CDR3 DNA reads TGTGCCAGTAGCGTCGGGGACAGGGTTGAGCACAATGAGCAGTTCTTC.

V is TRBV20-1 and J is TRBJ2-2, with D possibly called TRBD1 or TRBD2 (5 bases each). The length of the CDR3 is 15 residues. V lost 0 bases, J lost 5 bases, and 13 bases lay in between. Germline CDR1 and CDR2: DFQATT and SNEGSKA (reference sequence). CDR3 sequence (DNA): TGCAGTGCTAGAGATACGAGGGGATCAACCGGGGAGCTGTTTTTT. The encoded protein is CSARDTRGSTGELFF.

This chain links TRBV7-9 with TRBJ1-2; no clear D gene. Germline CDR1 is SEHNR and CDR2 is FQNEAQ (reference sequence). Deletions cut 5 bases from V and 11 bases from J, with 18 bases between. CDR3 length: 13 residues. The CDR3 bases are TGTGCCAGCAGCCCTGATTGGCTGTTAGGTTACACCTTC. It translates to CASSPDWLLGYTF. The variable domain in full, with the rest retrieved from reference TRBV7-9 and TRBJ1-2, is DTGVSQNPRHKITKRGQNVTFRCDPISEHNRLYWYRQTLGQGPEFLTYFQNEAQLEKSRLLSDRFSAERPKGSFSTLEIQRTEQGDSAMYLCASSPDWLLGYTFGSGTRLTVV.

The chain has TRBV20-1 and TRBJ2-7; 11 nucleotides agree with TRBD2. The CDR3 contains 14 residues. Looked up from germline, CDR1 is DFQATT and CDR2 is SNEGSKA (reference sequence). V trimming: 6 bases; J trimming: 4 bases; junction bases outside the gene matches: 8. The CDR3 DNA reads TGCAGTGCCAGTACTAGCGGGAGTGCTTACGAGCAGTACTTC. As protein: CSASTSGSAYEQYF.

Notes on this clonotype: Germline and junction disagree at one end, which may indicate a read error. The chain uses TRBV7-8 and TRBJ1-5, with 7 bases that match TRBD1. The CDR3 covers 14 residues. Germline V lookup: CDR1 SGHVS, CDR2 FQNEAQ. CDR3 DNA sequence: TGTACCAGCAGCCTCAGGGACAGTGGTCCCCCCCAGCATTTT. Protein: CTSSLRDSGPPQHF.

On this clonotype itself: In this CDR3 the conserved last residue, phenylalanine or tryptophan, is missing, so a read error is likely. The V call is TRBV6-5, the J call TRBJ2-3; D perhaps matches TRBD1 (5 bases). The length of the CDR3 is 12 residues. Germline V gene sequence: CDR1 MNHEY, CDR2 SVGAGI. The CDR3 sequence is CDSSSGTDTQYS. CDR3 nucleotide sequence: TGTGATAGCAGCTCAGGGACAGATACGCAGTATTCT.

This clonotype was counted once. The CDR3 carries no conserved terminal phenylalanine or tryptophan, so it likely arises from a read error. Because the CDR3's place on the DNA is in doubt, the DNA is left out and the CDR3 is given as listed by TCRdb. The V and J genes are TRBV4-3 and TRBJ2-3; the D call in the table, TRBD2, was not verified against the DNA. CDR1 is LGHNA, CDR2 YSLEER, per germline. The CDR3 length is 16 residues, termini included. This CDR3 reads CASSQDRAGTTDMHYS.

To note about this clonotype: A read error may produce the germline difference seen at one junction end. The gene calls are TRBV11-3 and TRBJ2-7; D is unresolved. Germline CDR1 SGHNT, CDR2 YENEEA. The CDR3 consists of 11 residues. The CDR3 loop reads CAGTDSILQYF. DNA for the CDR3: TGTGCCGGCACCGATTCGATCTTGCAGTATTTC.